This TCR beta chain comes out of a study of blood T cells in healthy people across ages (dated by TCRdb to 2014 to 2015). In terms of the full investigation: In model experiments, template switching captured about one uniquely barcoded TCR beta cDNA molecule for every two T cells. Two additional independent replicas of 1 million unique cDNA reads from the same blood draw were analyzed for two donors (one aged 18 to 30 and one aged 80 or older). The study measured age-related changes in TCR beta repertoire diversity using deep sequencing normalized with unique cDNA molecular identifiers. The donors were split into four age groups: young (average 16 years), middle-aged (over 35), aged (approximately 59) and long-lived (roughly 86). To avoid experimental bias, donors of different ages were distributed randomly across sequencing lanes. Here is what the overall study found, with its caveats: Total diversity estimates from one million sequenced T cells were considered lower bounds and underestimates. As age increased, observed TCR beta diversity per million T cells dropped in a roughly linear way, and a significant reduction was already evident by age 40. Compared with the aged group, the long-lived group had more naive CD4+ T cells, fewer expanded clones and increased TCR diversity, suggesting age selection. Bulk unsorted PBMC profiling prevented conclusive comparison of naive and antigen-experienced compartments. The CMV infection status of donors was not known, potentially confounding age-related changes in expanded clonotypes. Observed TCR beta diversity correlated strongly with the percentage of naive T cells measured by flow cytometry.

Library prep was done by 5' RACE. Sequencing was performed on an Illumina HiSeq 2500. A second roughly 6 to 11 cycle PCR used a sample-barcoded 5' primer and a J-beta primer mix. A unique molecular identifier was introduced onto each TCR beta cDNA molecule by a template-switch 5' adaptor carrying 12 random nucleotides. Each sample yielded at least 3 million CDR3-containing paired-end reads. All of the RNA was converted into first-strand cDNA using the Mint cDNA synthesis kit, with a TRBC-specific oligonucleotide serving as the primer. Following uracil-DNA glycosylase treatment, a first 18-cycle PCR with universal primers M1SS and BC2_uni_R was performed on all cDNA. The original methods were these. Normalization of each sample was performed by random selection of 1 million high-quality reads, each carrying a distinct molecular identifier. Reads with shared molecular identifiers were discarded instead of being binned into consensus sequences. CDR3 identification, clonotype clustering and error correction used MiTCR with a Q25 quality threshold and the strictest error-elimination algorithm. A nonparametric unseen species model with Euler transformation was used to estimate lower-bound total TCR beta diversity. Through fastp at Q25 and MiXCR, TCRdb rebuilt clones from the public reads, retaining in-frame beta chains. Here each entry gathers all rows of one CDR3 protein and keeps the most common genes and DNA. The V and J calls shown here were made by TCRdb, not taken from the authors' results. The sample table shows a few hundred thousand distinct CDR3 sequences, and roughly 29% are seen once. Less than 20% of the sample goes to the ten largest clones.

This clonotype was picked up a small number of times. It has no known antigen specificity. No per-base quality is available; no much larger clone lies one base away. Systemically healthy Caucasian individuals from Russia, 35 to 40 in total and aged roughly 6 to 100 years, were included as donors. Each donor gave around 9.5 milliliters of peripheral blood, collected into EDTA-treated Vacutainer tubes. Ficoll-Paque density-gradient centrifugation was used to isolate PBMCs, with at least 6.5 million per sample. Trizol reagent was used to extract total RNA from PBMCs, with at least 5.5 micrograms per sample. Naive CD45RAhigh/CD27high T cell percentages were measured by flow cytometry on a PBMC aliquot from every donor. Its CDR3 holds 13 amino acids, cysteine through phenylalanine. This entry keeps only the CDR3 DNA: 39 bases, framed from base 1. The germline V gene provides CDR1 SGHTA and CDR2 FQGNSA. V loses 4 bases, J loses 3 bases, and the germline ends lie 9 bases apart.

What was sequenced was blood. The TCR originated in a woman aged 70-85 years in good health. The chain is assembled from TRBV7-2 and TRBJ2-5; the D gene is not confidently resolved. The nucleotide sequence reads as follows: TGTGCCAGCAGCTACGGCAGAAAAGAGACCCAGTACTTC. This yields the protein CASSYGRKETQYF.